The present TCR beta chain was sequenced within a study of cytomegalovirus exposure and HLA in healthy donors. Remarks on this clone: The antigen is unknown.

CDR3 size: 16 residues. Germline V CDR1 and CDR2: SGHAT, FQDESV (reference sequence). Losses at the gene ends were 4 bases for V and 4 bases for J; bases not matched to a gene: 10. The PCR made use of 60 Vbeta and 13 Jbeta primers. Assay: immunoSEQ multiplex PCR; the TCRdb copy retains only in-frame clones and omits some. Among over 200,000 clones, more than 75% were seen once, and the ten largest hold 1.3%. Study results and limitations: As a later analysis showed, a missense DCLRE1C variant was linked to trimming of TCR beta V- and J-genes.

The chain employs TRBV11-1 and TRBJ2-3, with 8 nucleotides matching TRBD2. Sequencing was performed on PBMCs. The sequence came from a human donor in good health. CDR3 coding DNA: TGTGCCAGCAGCTCCCGAGCGGGAGCAGGGCCAGATACGCAGTATTTT. It specifies CASSSRAGAGPDTQYF.